The rows below give T cell receptor beta chains drawn from one sample of a study of blood T cell repertoires in COVID-19. Using immunoSEQ multiplex PCR, the repertoire was profiled, and TCRdb retains in-frame clones only, with some absent. The sample lists some 99,000 clones, 86% occurring once. Sequenced input: peripheral blood. All receptors derive from a woman aged 60-75 years in a cohort sampled during active or convalescent COVID-19. CDR3s include the opening cysteine and the closing phenylalanine or tryptophan. D genes are given only for firm matches. Clone sizes are given selectively: once, few, many, or a class where the clone is expanded.

TRBV9	TRBD1	TRBJ1-6	-	TGTGCCAGCAGCTTACAGGGGGCAAATTCACCCCTCCACTTT	CASSLQGANSPLHF
TRBV6-1	-	TRBJ2-3	once	TGTGCCAGCAGTGTTGGGGACTCAACGGCCACAGATACGCAGTATTTT	CASSVGDSTATDTQYF
TRBV5-1	TRBD1	TRBJ2-2	-	TGCGCCAGCAGCCCGGGCAGGGGGCAGACCGGGGAGCTGTTTTTT	CASSPGRGQTGELFF
TRBV15	TRBD2	TRBJ2-5	-	TGTGCCACCAGCGCCCGGACTAGCGGGATGGGAGAGACCCAGTACTTC	CATSARTSGMGETQYF
TRBV6-1	-	TRBJ1-4	-	TGTGCCAGCAGTGAAGTTGGCGGGTGGGGAGAAAAACTGTTTTTT	CASSEVGGWGEKLFF
TRBV7-8	-	TRBJ2-1	-	TGTGCCAGCAGCCCAATCGTAGCGGACGGATACAATGAGCAGTTCTTC	CASSPIVADGYNEQFF
TRBV9	-	TRBJ2-3	-	TGTGCCAGCAGCGTGCAGGGAAGCACAGATACGCAGTATTTT	CASSVQGSTDTQYF
TRBV5-1	TRBD1	TRBJ2-7	-	TGCGCCAGCAGCCCAGACTATAGGGACAGGAGCTCCTACGAGCAGTACTTC	CASSPDYRDRSSYEQYF
TRBV7-6	TRBD1	TRBJ1-5	-	TGTGCCAGCAGCTCCCTAGACAGGGGCAACCAGCCCCAGCATTTT	CASSSLDRGNQPQHF
TRBV7-3	-	TRBJ1-2	-	TGTGCCAGCAGCCTCCATGGGGGGGCGCCGGATAACTATGGCTACACCTTC	CASSLHGGAPDNYGYTF
TRBV23-1	-	TRBJ2-1	-	TGCGCCGGAGATAGACCGGGTCCCGGGAGAGGTGAGCAGTTCTTC	CAGDRPGPGRGEQFF
TRBV9	TRBD1	TRBJ1-3	-	TGTGCCAGCAGCGTAGGGGGGACAGTCTCTGGAAACACCATATATTTT	CASSVGGTVSGNTIYF
TRBV6-5	-	TRBJ2-7	-	TGTGCCAGCGGGGGCCACTACGAGCAGTACTTC	CASGGHYEQYF
TRBV28	TRBD2	TRBJ2-7	-	TGTGCCAGCAGTTTAGCTAGCGGGAACGAGCAGTACTTC	CASSLASGNEQYF
TRBV4-2	TRBD1	TRBJ2-1	-	TGTGCCAGCAGCCCCGACAGGGAGATCACTAATGAGCAGTTCTTC	CASSPDREITNEQFF
TRBV7-6	TRBD1	TRBJ2-3	-	TGTGCCAGCAGCTTAACTTGGGGACAGCCCACAGATATGCAGTATTTT	CASSLTWGQPTDMQYF
TRBV6-1	-	TRBJ1-4	-	TGTGCCAGCAGTGATGTCTCAACTAATGAAAAACTGTTTTTT	CASSDVSTNEKLFF
TRBV3-1/TRBV3-2	TRBD2	TRBJ2-7	few	TGTGCCAGCAGCCAAGGAGGGACTAGCGACGAGCAGTACTTC	CASSQGGTSDEQYF
TRBV10-3	TRBD1	TRBJ1-2	-	TGTGCCATCAGGAGGGACAGCTCCACGATTAGCTATGGCTACACCTTC	CAIRRDSSTISYGYTF
TRBV6-5	-	TRBJ2-7	-	TGTGCCAGCAGGACCCCCGGGTATGTGTACGAGCAGTACTTC	CASRTPGYVYEQYF
TRBV29-1	TRBD1	TRBJ1-3	-	TGCAGCGTCGAGGGGACAGGGGCTGGAAACACCATATATTTT	CSVEGTGAGNTIYF
TRBV6-5	-	TRBJ2-3	once	TGTGCCAGCAGAGTCCAGGGCCCAGGGACGCAGTATTTT	CASRVQGPGTQYF
TRBV18	TRBD1	TRBJ1-1	-	TGTGCCAGCTCACCACCGAGGGGGCTGGTGAACACTGAAGCTTTCTTT	CASSPPRGLVNTEAFF
TRBV20-1	-	TRBJ2-7	-	TGCAGTGCTAGCCAGGGGAACGAGCAGTACTTC	CSASQGNEQYF
TRBV6-5	TRBD1	TRBJ1-2	-	TGTGCCAGCACCCTATTGTTGGGACAGGGTAGTGGCTACACCTTC	CASTLLLGQGSGYTF
TRBV6-5	-	TRBJ1-2	-	TGTGCCAGCAGAAGGGGCGCGGAGGGCTACACCTTC	CASRRGAEGYTF
TRBV5-4	-	TRBJ2-5	-	TGTGCCAGCAGCCCGGGACACAAAGAGACCCAGTACTTC	CASSPGHKETQYF
TRBV15	TRBD2	TRBJ2-1	-	TGTGCCACCAGCAGCCTAGCGGAGGCGGGAAATGAGCAGTTCTTC	CATSSLAEAGNEQFF
TRBV5-1	TRBD1	TRBJ2-7	-	TGCGCCAGCAGCGGGACAGAGCCAGCCTACGAGCAGTACTTC	CASSGTEPAYEQYF
TRBV6-5	TRBD1	TRBJ1-1	-	TGTGCCAGCACCCAAACAGGGGGGTTGCACACTGAAGCTTTCTTT	CASTQTGGLHTEAFF
TRBV28	TRBD2	TRBJ2-1	-	TGTGCCAGCAGTTCGTACCGGACTAGCGGGGGCCCCGGCAAATACAATGAGCAGTTCTTC	CASSSYRTSGGPGKYNEQFF
TRBV4-2	-	TRBJ2-3	-	TGTGCCAGCAGCCAAGATCAGGATGCAGATACGCAGTATTTT	CASSQDQDADTQYF
TRBV7-2	TRBD1	TRBJ1-2	-	TGTGCCAGCAGCCCGGACAGGGCTAACTATGGCTACACCTTC	CASSPDRANYGYTF
TRBV6-5	-	TRBJ1-1	-	TGTGCCAGCAGTTCGCGGGGCGGGGGGGGCACTGAAGCTTTCTTT	CASSSRGGGGTEAFF
TRBV18	TRBD1	TRBJ1-4	once	TGTGCCAGCTCAGCGGGACAGAGTAATGAAAAACTGTTTTTT	CASSAGQSNEKLFF
TRBV28	-	TRBJ2-1	once	TGTGCCAGCAGTGCGGACTCTTCCAGTTACAATGAGCAGTTCTTC	CASSADSSSYNEQFF
TRBV15	-	TRBJ1-2	-	TGTGCCACCAGCAGAGATCGAACAGCCAACGACTACACCTTC	CATSRDRTANDYTF
TRBV2	TRBD1	TRBJ1-2	-	TGTGCCAGCAGTGAAGTAAGGACAGGGAACCTCTATGGCTACACCTTC	CASSEVRTGNLYGYTF
TRBV7-3	TRBD2	TRBJ2-1	-	TGTGCCAGCAGCCCAGGGACTAGCGGGACTAATGAGCAGTTCTTC	CASSPGTSGTNEQFF
TRBV6-5	TRBD2	TRBJ2-3	-	TGTGCCAGCAGGAGCGGGGGGGCTGGCACAGATACGCAGTATTTT	CASRSGGAGTDTQYF
TRBV15	-	TRBJ2-5	once	TGTGCCACCAGCAGAGCACAGGAGGAGACCCAGTACTTC	CATSRAQEETQYF
TRBV5-1	TRBD2	TRBJ2-3	-	TGCGCCAGCAGCATCGGACTAGCGGGGCTTGCTAGCACAGATACGCAGTATTTT	CASSIGLAGLASTDTQYF
TRBV6-1	-	TRBJ1-3	-	TGTGCCAGCAGTGAAGTGGCCTCTGGAAACACCATATATTTT	CASSEVASGNTIYF
TRBV4-2	TRBD2	TRBJ2-7	-	TGTGCCAGCAGCCAAGATAGCCGCGGGGGGGCCGACGAGCAGTACTTC	CASSQDSRGGADEQYF